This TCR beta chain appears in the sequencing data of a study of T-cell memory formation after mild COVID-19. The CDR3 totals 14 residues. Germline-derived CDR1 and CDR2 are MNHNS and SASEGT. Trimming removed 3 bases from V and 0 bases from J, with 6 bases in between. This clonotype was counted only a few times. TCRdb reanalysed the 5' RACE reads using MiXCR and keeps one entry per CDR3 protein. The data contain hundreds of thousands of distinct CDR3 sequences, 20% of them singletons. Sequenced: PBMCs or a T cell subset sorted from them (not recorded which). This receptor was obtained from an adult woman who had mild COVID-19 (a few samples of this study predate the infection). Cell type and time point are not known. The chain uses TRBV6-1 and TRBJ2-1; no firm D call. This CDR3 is CASSDGSSYNEQFF. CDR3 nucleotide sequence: TGTGCCAGCAGTGACGGCAGCTCCTACAATGAGCAGTTCTTC.